A selection of T cell receptor beta chains follows, all from one sample in a study of cytomegalovirus exposure and HLA in healthy donors. Generated by immunoSEQ multiplex PCR, the TCRdb table keeps only in-frame clones and is missing some. The sample yields approximately 170,000 clones, around 80% seen once. Sequenced: PBMCs. These TCRs come from a boy aged 2 to 10 in good health and CMV-seronegative. Each CDR3 is given with its conserved first and last residue. Fields, in order: CDR3 protein, CDR3 DNA, CDR3 length, D gene, J gene, clone size, V gene. D genes are given only for firm matches. Not every row has a clone size; where given, it reads once, few, many or a size class.

CDR3 protein: CSASAEAFF
CDR3 DNA: TGCAGTGCCAGTGCTGAAGCTTTCTTT
CDR3 length: 9
D gene: .
J gene: TRBJ1-1
clone size: few
V gene: TRBV20-1

CDR3 protein: CASSPRERANYGYTF
CDR3 DNA: TGTGCCAGCAGCCCTAGGGAGAGAGCTAACTATGGCTACACCTTC
CDR3 length: 15
D gene: .
J gene: TRBJ1-2
clone size: .
V gene: TRBV5-5

CDR3 protein: CASRTGLLDEQYF
CDR3 DNA: TGTGCCAGCAGGACAGGGTTGTTGGACGAGCAGTACTTC
CDR3 length: 13
D gene: TRBD1
J gene: TRBJ2-7
clone size: .
V gene: TRBV27

CDR3 protein: CASSLGLAGPSSYNEQFF
CDR3 DNA: TGCGCCAGCAGTCTGGGACTAGCGGGTCCGAGCTCCTACAATGAGCAGTTCTTC
CDR3 length: 18
D gene: TRBD2
J gene: TRBJ2-1
clone size: .
V gene: TRBV4-3

CDR3 protein: CASSRMGGNNEQFF
CDR3 DNA: TGTGCCAGCAGTCGTATGGGCGGGAACAATGAGCAGTTCTTC
CDR3 length: 14
D gene: .
J gene: TRBJ2-1
clone size: .
V gene: TRBV6-6

CDR3 protein: CAWIGAGGFTSTDTQYF
CDR3 DNA: TGTGCCTGGATCGGAGCGGGAGGATTCACAAGCACAGATACGCAGTATTTT
CDR3 length: 17
D gene: TRBD2
J gene: TRBJ2-3
clone size: .
V gene: TRBV30

CDR3 protein: CASSPRGGAGTDTQYF
CDR3 DNA: TGTGCCAGCAGCCCCCGCGGGGGGGCCGGCACAGATACGCAGTATTTT
CDR3 length: 16
D gene: TRBD2
J gene: TRBJ2-3
clone size: .
V gene: TRBV9

CDR3 protein: CSARSPNGYTF
CDR3 DNA: TGCAGTGCTAGGTCCCCTAATGGCTACACCTTC
CDR3 length: 11
D gene: .
J gene: TRBJ1-2
clone size: .
V gene: TRBV20-1

CDR3 protein: CASSYSTRGEDGYTF
CDR3 DNA: TGTGCCAGCAGCTACTCGACCAGGGGGGAGGATGGCTACACCTTC
CDR3 length: 15
D gene: TRBD1
J gene: TRBJ1-2
clone size: few
V gene: TRBV6-5

CDR3 protein: CASSVAEDRAYNEQFF
CDR3 DNA: TGTGCCAGCAGCGTAGCGGAGGACAGGGCATACAATGAGCAGTTCTTC
CDR3 length: 16
D gene: TRBD1
J gene: TRBJ2-1
clone size: .
V gene: TRBV9

CDR3 protein: CASSLGLGYNEQFF
CDR3 DNA: TGTGCCAGCAGTTTGGGACTGGGATACAATGAGCAGTTCTTC
CDR3 length: 14
D gene: .
J gene: TRBJ2-1
clone size: .
V gene: TRBV6-5

CDR3 protein: CASSLTGTGELFF
CDR3 DNA: TGTGCCAGCAGCTTGACCGGCACCGGGGAGCTGTTTTTT
CDR3 length: 13
D gene: .
J gene: TRBJ2-2
clone size: .
V gene: TRBV5-4

CDR3 protein: CASSRIGTSGHNEQFF
CDR3 DNA: TGTGCCAGCAGCCGAATAGGGACTAGCGGCCACAATGAGCAGTTCTTC
CDR3 length: 16
D gene: TRBD2
J gene: TRBJ2-1
clone size: once
V gene: TRBV7-2

CDR3 protein: CASSLEQPFSGNTIYF
CDR3 DNA: TGCGCCAGCAGCTTGGAACAGCCTTTCTCTGGAAACACCATATATTTT
CDR3 length: 16
D gene: .
J gene: TRBJ1-3
clone size: once
V gene: TRBV5-1

CDR3 protein: CSVAATDTQYF
CDR3 DNA: TGCAGCGTTGCCGCGACAGATACGCAGTATTTT
CDR3 length: 11
D gene: .
J gene: TRBJ2-3
clone size: .
V gene: TRBV29-1

CDR3 protein: CASTTLGKGASTGELFF
CDR3 DNA: TGTGCCAGCACCACCTTGGGGAAAGGGGCAAGTACCGGGGAGCTGTTTTTT
CDR3 length: 17
D gene: .
J gene: TRBJ2-2
clone size: .
V gene: TRBV11-2

CDR3 protein: CASRGQARNYGYTF
CDR3 DNA: TGTGCCAGCAGGGGACAGGCCCGCAACTATGGCTACACCTTC
CDR3 length: 14
D gene: TRBD1
J gene: TRBJ1-2
clone size: few
V gene: TRBV2

CDR3 protein: CASSPGQPNSPLHF
CDR3 DNA: TGTGCCAGCAGCCCCGGACAGCCTAATTCACCCCTCCACTTT
CDR3 length: 14
D gene: .
J gene: TRBJ1-6
clone size: .
V gene: TRBV7-2

CDR3 protein: CASRAGDVYGYTF
CDR3 DNA: TGTGCCAGCAGAGCCGGGGATGTATATGGCTACACCTTC
CDR3 length: 13
D gene: .
J gene: TRBJ1-2
clone size: .
V gene: TRBV6-1

CDR3 protein: CASSATGRLLSGNTIYF
CDR3 DNA: TGTGCCAGCAGTGCGACAGGGAGACTTCTCTCTGGAAACACCATATATTTT
CDR3 length: 17
D gene: TRBD1
J gene: TRBJ1-3
clone size: .
V gene: TRBV27

CDR3 protein: CASSEGQGDYGYTF
CDR3 DNA: TGTGCCAGCAGCGAAGGGCAGGGGGACTATGGCTACACCTTC
CDR3 length: 14
D gene: TRBD1
J gene: TRBJ1-2
clone size: .
V gene: TRBV6-6

CDR3 protein: CASRGRSSEKLFF
CDR3 DNA: TGTGCCAGCAGGGGCAGGTCGAGCGAAAAACTGTTTTTT
CDR3 length: 13
D gene: .
J gene: TRBJ1-4
clone size: .
V gene: TRBV2

CDR3 protein: CASSFSSGEQYF
CDR3 DNA: TGTGCCAGCAGCTTCTCGTCGGGGGAGCAGTACTTC
CDR3 length: 12
D gene: .
J gene: TRBJ2-7
clone size: .
V gene: TRBV7-9

CDR3 protein: CASRDGTGGLETQYF
CDR3 DNA: TGTGCCAGCAGAGATGGGACAGGGGGGTTGGAGACCCAGTACTTC
CDR3 length: 15
D gene: TRBD1
J gene: TRBJ2-5
clone size: .
V gene: TRBV27

CDR3 protein: CAGTGSGILLGGEAFF
CDR3 DNA: TGTGCTGGAACGGGGTCAGGGATACTATTAGGGGGTGAAGCTTTCTTT
CDR3 length: 16
D gene: .
J gene: TRBJ1-1
clone size: .
V gene: TRBV30

CDR3 protein: CASSLVAGMNTEAFF
CDR3 DNA: TGTGCCAGCAGCTTGGTGGCAGGGATGAACACTGAAGCTTTCTTT
CDR3 length: 15
D gene: .
J gene: TRBJ1-1
clone size: .
V gene: TRBV5-6

CDR3 protein: CASSLSGGAGETQYF
CDR3 DNA: TGTGCCAGCAGCCTTAGCGGGGGGGCCGGTGAGACCCAGTACTTC
CDR3 length: 15
D gene: TRBD2
J gene: TRBJ2-5
clone size: once
V gene: TRBV7-9

CDR3 protein: CASSDFGGTEAFF
CDR3 DNA: TGCGCCAGCAGCGATTTCGGGGGAACTGAAGCTTTCTTT
CDR3 length: 13
D gene: .
J gene: TRBJ1-1
clone size: .
V gene: TRBV10-2

CDR3 protein: CASSSTAETYEQYF
CDR3 DNA: TGTGCCAGCAGCTCTACAGCAGAAACCTACGAGCAGTACTTC
CDR3 length: 14
D gene: .
J gene: TRBJ2-7
clone size: .
V gene: TRBV28

CDR3 protein: CAWSVASWQFF
CDR3 DNA: TGTGCCTGGAGTGTAGCTAGCTGGCAGTTCTTC
CDR3 length: 11
D gene: .
J gene: TRBJ2-1
clone size: .
V gene: TRBV30

CDR3 protein: CASSSQVNLDTEAFF
CDR3 DNA: TGTGCCAGCAGTTCCCAGGTAAACCTTGACACTGAAGCTTTCTTT
CDR3 length: 15
D gene: .
J gene: TRBJ1-1
clone size: .
V gene: TRBV27

CDR3 protein: CASSLHRAGNTIYF
CDR3 DNA: TGTGCCAGCAGCTTGCACAGGGCGGGAAACACCATATATTTT
CDR3 length: 14
D gene: .
J gene: TRBJ1-3
clone size: .
V gene: TRBV5-6

CDR3 protein: CASSYSGASGANVLTF
CDR3 DNA: TGTGCCAGCAGTTACTCAGGGGCCTCTGGGGCCAACGTCCTGACTTTC
CDR3 length: 16
D gene: .
J gene: TRBJ2-6
clone size: .
V gene: TRBV6-6

CDR3 protein: CASSVGQTANTGELFF
CDR3 DNA: TGTGCCAGCAGCGTAGGACAAACTGCGAACACCGGGGAGCTGTTTTTT
CDR3 length: 16
D gene: .
J gene: TRBJ2-2
clone size: .
V gene: TRBV9

CDR3 protein: CASTQPTSGGAGELFF
CDR3 DNA: TGTGCCAGCACCCAACCCACTAGCGGGGGGGCCGGGGAGCTGTTTTTT
CDR3 length: 16
D gene: TRBD2
J gene: TRBJ2-2
clone size: .
V gene: TRBV7-2

CDR3 protein: CASTFYNEQFF
CDR3 DNA: TGTGCCAGCACATTCTACAATGAGCAGTTCTTC
CDR3 length: 11
D gene: .
J gene: TRBJ2-1
clone size: .
V gene: TRBV28

CDR3 protein: CASRSGSLGVNTEAFF
CDR3 DNA: TGCGCCAGCAGGTCCGGGTCCCTCGGGGTGAACACTGAAGCTTTCTTT
CDR3 length: 16
D gene: .
J gene: TRBJ1-1
clone size: .
V gene: TRBV5-1

CDR3 protein: CASSQDGGGENSPLHF
CDR3 DNA: TGCGCCAGCAGCCAAGATGGAGGGGGCGAAAACTCACCCCTCCACTTT
CDR3 length: 16
D gene: TRBD1
J gene: TRBJ1-6
clone size: .
V gene: TRBV4-3

CDR3 protein: CASSPGPETGELFF
CDR3 DNA: TGTGCCAGCTCACCGGGCCCCGAAACCGGGGAGCTGTTTTTT
CDR3 length: 14
D gene: .
J gene: TRBJ2-2
clone size: few
V gene: TRBV18

CDR3 protein: CASSEGGNEQFF
CDR3 DNA: TGTGCCAGCAGTGAAGGGGGTAATGAGCAGTTCTTC
CDR3 length: 12
D gene: .
J gene: TRBJ2-1
clone size: .
V gene: TRBV28

CDR3 protein: CASSFNQGGRSTDTQYF
CDR3 DNA: TGTGCCAGCAGCTTCAACCAGGGAGGACGTAGCACAGATACGCAGTATTTT
CDR3 length: 17
D gene: .
J gene: TRBJ2-3
clone size: .
V gene: TRBV7-8

CDR3 protein: CASSLWGGRDTQYF
CDR3 DNA: TGTGCCAGCAGCTTATGGGGGGGCCGGGATACGCAGTATTTT
CDR3 length: 14
D gene: .
J gene: TRBJ2-3
clone size: .
V gene: TRBV11-2

CDR3 protein: CASSEALAGRGGNSYNEQFF
CDR3 DNA: TGTGCCAGCAGTGAAGCCTTAGCGGGGAGGGGGGGGAACTCCTACAATGAGCAGTTCTTC
CDR3 length: 20
D gene: TRBD2
J gene: TRBJ2-1
clone size: .
V gene: TRBV6-1

CDR3 protein: CASSLSHGTDFWETQYF
CDR3 DNA: TGTGCCAGCAGCCTCTCCCATGGGACAGATTTTTGGGAGACCCAGTACTTC
CDR3 length: 17
D gene: .
J gene: TRBJ2-5
clone size: .
V gene: TRBV21-1

CDR3 protein: CASSEAPWEISSNEKLFF
CDR3 DNA: TGTGCCAGCAGTGAAGCGCCCTGGGAGATCAGTTCTAATGAAAAACTGTTTTTT
CDR3 length: 18
D gene: .
J gene: TRBJ1-4
clone size: .
V gene: TRBV2

CDR3 protein: CSVGYPGEQFF
CDR3 DNA: TGCAGCGTGGGGTATCCAGGGGAGCAGTTCTTC
CDR3 length: 11
D gene: .
J gene: TRBJ2-1
clone size: few
V gene: TRBV29-1

CDR3 protein: CASSPRQGFWEKLFF
CDR3 DNA: TGTGCCAGCAGCCCCCGACAGGGTTTTTGGGAAAAACTGTTTTTT
CDR3 length: 15
D gene: TRBD1
J gene: TRBJ1-4
clone size: .
V gene: TRBV27

CDR3 protein: CATSAEGAQGYTF
CDR3 DNA: TGTGCCACCAGCGCCGAAGGGGCACAGGGGTACACCTTC
CDR3 length: 13
D gene: TRBD1
J gene: TRBJ1-2
clone size: .
V gene: TRBV15

CDR3 protein: CASSVGVQINEKLFF
CDR3 DNA: TGTGCCAGCAGCGTAGGTGTCCAGATTAATGAAAAACTGTTTTTT
CDR3 length: 15
D gene: .
J gene: TRBJ1-4
clone size: .
V gene: TRBV9

CDR3 protein: CSVGGRTGGWTEAFF
CDR3 DNA: TGCAGCGTTGGGGGTCGGACAGGGGGCTGGACTGAAGCTTTCTTT
CDR3 length: 15
D gene: TRBD1
J gene: TRBJ1-1
clone size: .
V gene: TRBV29-1

CDR3 protein: CASSLASGRFYNEQFF
CDR3 DNA: TGTGCCAGCAGCTTAGCCAGCGGGAGGTTCTACAATGAGCAGTTCTTC
CDR3 length: 16
D gene: TRBD2
J gene: TRBJ2-1
clone size: .
V gene: TRBV13

CDR3 protein: CASSGSRRDRGDYGYTF
CDR3 DNA: TGTGCCAGCAGCGGGAGCCGCCGGGACAGGGGAGACTATGGCTACACCTTC
CDR3 length: 17
D gene: TRBD1
J gene: TRBJ1-2
clone size: few
V gene: TRBV11-2

CDR3 protein: CASSLATGLSGNTIYF
CDR3 DNA: TGTGCCAGCAGCTTAGCTACAGGCCTCTCTGGAAACACCATATATTTT
CDR3 length: 16
D gene: .
J gene: TRBJ1-3
clone size: few
V gene: TRBV11-2